This T cell receptor (beta chain) was obtained from a study of long-term antiretroviral therapy in people with HIV (dated by TCRdb to the early 2020s). A note on the overall study: The earliest samples were collected roughly a decade before the 2015 WHO recommendation for immediate ART, at a time when ART was usually postponed until CD4 counts fell. No cross-contamination during QIAcube processing was shown when test extractions of a monoclonal T-cell line were performed alongside 25 to 35 polyclonal samples. Eleven of the 30 participants with HIV were female. The cohort contributed 150 to 200 cryopreserved PBMC samples from around 30 adults with confirmed HIV infection, collected serially over a mean of about 6 years (range 1-12). This retrospective serial study examined whether starting ART and sustained HIV suppression were associated with changes in the composition and diversity of the TRB repertoire in peripheral blood.

Inclusive of the bounding cysteine and phenylalanine, the CDR3 is 16 residues long. Kept here is only the CDR3 DNA, which spans 48 bases and is read in frame from base 1. Between the V and J ends, shortened by 0 bases and 2 bases respectively, the junction contains 13 bases. CDR1 and CDR2 are drawn from the germline V gene (reference sequence): SGHKS, YYEKEE. Study-wide findings and limitations: Starting ART was linked to a significant rise in TRB diversity, yet even with long-term ART the diversity remained significantly lower than in transplant donor controls. No data were available on ART adherence, viral resistance or therapy changes, limiting inferences about post-ART repertoire changes. Compared with controls, HIV repertoires had narrower CDR3 length ranges, and the network structure pointed to an antigen-experienced repertoire that shifted only slightly toward naive after ART. Samples dated from the mid-2000s to the late 2010s, and the ART regimens used may be less effective than current ones. At every time point, the repertoire was dominated by expanded TRB clones first identified before ART initiation, although this dominance fluctuated and, in many PLHIV, declined after ART. Because pre-ART samples had limited cell numbers, unsorted PBMC were profiled rather than sorted CD4+ and CD8+ T cells. Limited PBMC availability meant only the TCR beta chain was sequenced, without alpha chain pairing.

As regards this clone: Its antigen is not yet known. The sample holds no much larger clone one base away, and base qualities are not on file.

The immunoSEQ hsTCRB v3.0 assay was used at survey level resolution to sequence the TRB variable region. The targeted TRB sequencing depth was about 40,000-50,000 T-cell genomes per sample. An Illumina MiSeq with a v3 150-cycle kit was used to sequence the pooled TRB libraries. Turning to the authors' computational methods: Analysis of repertoires was carried out in R inside a reproducible Nextflow workflow spanning QC, data transformation and analysis. Custom analyses were implemented in LymphoSeq2, an R package for AIRR-Seq data exploration. After excluding a few samples that yielded fewer than 5000 total TRB sequences, 188 HIV repertoires remained for analysis. Of the 188 retained HIV repertoires, about 61 were collected before and more than 120 after ART initiation. Repertoires were downsampled to 5000 TRB nucleotide sequences, with summary statistics averaged over 100 downsampling iterations. TRB sequences were retained for analysis only if CDR3 regions of at least seven amino acids were present. Diversity was measured with a Shannon entropy-derived clonality score and the Gini coefficient. In repertoire networks, the top 5000 CDR3 amino acid sequences were linked whenever an edit distance of one separated two sequences. Antigen specificity groups and MHC restriction were predicted for TRB CDR3 amino acid sequences with GLIPH2. To flag known CMV, EBV, HIV or tissue antigen associations, CDR3 amino acid sequences were matched against VDJdb and McPAS-TCR. Pre-ART, post-ART and control groups were compared with Wilcoxon signed-rank tests and Holm-Bonferroni correction. TCRdb holds this immuneACCESS table with in-frame rearrangements only. Some clones are missing; in checked studies, unresolved V genes explain under half, and the rest has no known cause. For V, J and clone size, that table is used; D and trimming come from the DNA. This sample lists roughly 29,000 clones; 95% were detected once. The top ten hold about 3.4% of the sample.

Inclusion was restricted to participants for whom at least one PBMC sample before ART initiation and at least two post-ART samples were available. Every participant with HIV received treatment in the United States of America. Before DNA extraction, cryopreserved samples of 1-10 million PBMC were thawed and then washed. At the time of the earliest PBMC sample, participants with HIV were aged between about 20 and 55 years. PBMC samples from each participant spanned 1-4 timepoints before ART initiation and 2-8 timepoints after ART initiation, with a median of 7 samples. Serial HIV viral load, CD4+ T-cell count, ART history and demographic data were obtained for every participant. Genomic DNA was extracted from unsorted PBMC with a Qiagen kit on a QIAcube, with processing performed in batches of 12 samples.

The material sequenced was unsorted PBMCs, taken 5.3 years after starting antiretroviral therapy. The chain uses TRBV5-5 and TRBJ2-3; no D gene can be assigned with confidence. The TCR originated in a man in his forties or fifties with HIV. At the DNA level, the sequence is TGTGCCAGCAGCTTGGAGGTGAACCCTCTCACAGATACGCAGTATTTT. It encodes CASSLEVNPLTDTQYF.